Described below is a single TCR beta chain sequence and its context. Its specificity is unknown. This sample was taken from a study of T cell responses to AZD1222 COVID-19 vaccine. Findings of the study overall: Among the donors, most were white British and more were female, and clonal diversity was possibly underestimated.

Germline CDR1 and CDR2: SGHRS and YFSETQ. V lost 4 bases, J lost 5 bases, and 12 bases stayed unmatched. The CDR3 runs to 15 residues. The repertoire was sequenced with immunoSEQ multiplex PCR; TCRdb's copy has only in-frame clones and lacks some. The sample consists of about 150,000 clones, 75% to 90% of them appearing once. This sample comprised peripheral blood, obtained on day 0 of AZD1222 vaccination. This sequence was found in an adult in good health. The chain is built from TRBV5-1 and TRBJ2-7; 7 bases line up with TRBD1. CDR3 in DNA: TGCGCCAGCAGCCTGACTGGGACAGTTGGGGACGAGCAGTACTTC. Residues: CASSLTGTVGDEQYF.